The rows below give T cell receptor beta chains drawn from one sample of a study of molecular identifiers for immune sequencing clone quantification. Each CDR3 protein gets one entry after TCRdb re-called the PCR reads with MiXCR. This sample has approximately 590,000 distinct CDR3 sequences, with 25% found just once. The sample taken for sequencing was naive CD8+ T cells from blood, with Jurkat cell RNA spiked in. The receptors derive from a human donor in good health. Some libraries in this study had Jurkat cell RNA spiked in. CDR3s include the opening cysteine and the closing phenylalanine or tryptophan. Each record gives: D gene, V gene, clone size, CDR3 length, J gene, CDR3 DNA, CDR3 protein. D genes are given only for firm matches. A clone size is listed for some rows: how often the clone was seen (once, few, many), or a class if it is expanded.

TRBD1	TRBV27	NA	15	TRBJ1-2	TGTGCCAGCACAGCCCTAATAGACAGGGGGCTGGGCTACACCTTC	CASTALIDRGLGYTF
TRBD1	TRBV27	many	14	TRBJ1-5	TGTGCCAGCAGTCACAGGGGGAGCAATCAGCCCCAGCATTTT	CASSHRGSNQPQHF
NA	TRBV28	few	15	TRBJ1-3	TGTGCCAGCAGTTTTGTCGGGGGTTCTGGAAACACCATATATTTT	CASSFVGGSGNTIYF
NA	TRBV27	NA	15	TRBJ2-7	TGTGCCAGCAGTTACTCTGGCAGGGGCCAGTACGAGCAGTACTTC	CASSYSGRGQYEQYF
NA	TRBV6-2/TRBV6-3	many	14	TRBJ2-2	TGTGCCAGCAGAATCGACAGGAACACCGGGGAGCTGTTTTTT	CASRIDRNTGELFF
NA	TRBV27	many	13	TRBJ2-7	TGTGCCAGCAGGGCGCACGAACGGTACGAGCAGTACTTC	CASRAHERYEQYF
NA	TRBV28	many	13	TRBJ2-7	TGTGCCAGCAATCCGGGGGTCATAGGGGAGCAGTACTTC	CASNPGVIGEQYF
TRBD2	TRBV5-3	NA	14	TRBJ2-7	TGTGCCAGCAGTAGTAAAGGACTAGTCGTGGAGCAGTACTTC	CASSSKGLVVEQYF
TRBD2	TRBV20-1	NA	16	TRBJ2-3	TGCAGTGCATCAGAGGTCCGGGGGGACAGCACAGATACGCAGTATTTT	CSASEVRGDSTDTQYF
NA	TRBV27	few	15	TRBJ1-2	TGTGCCAGCAGCCCGAGTTGGGGGGGCCAAGGTGGCTACACCTTC	CASSPSWGGQGGYTF
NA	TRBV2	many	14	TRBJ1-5	TGTGCCAGCAGTGGACTCAATAGCAATCAGCCCCAGCATTTT	CASSGLNSNQPQHF
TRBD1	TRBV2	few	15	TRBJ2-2	TGTGCCAGCAGTTGGACAGGGGAAAACACCGGGGAGCTGTTTTTT	CASSWTGENTGELFF
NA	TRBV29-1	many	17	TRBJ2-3	TGCAGCGTCTCCGGTGTTGTAAACGTCGCTAGCACAGATACGCAGTATTTT	CSVSGVVNVASTDTQYF
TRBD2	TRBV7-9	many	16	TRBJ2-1	TGTGCCAGCAGCTTAGGCTTTGGCAGGGAGGGGAATGAGCAGTTCTTC	CASSLGFGREGNEQFF
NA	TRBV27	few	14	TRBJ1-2	TGTGCCAGCAGTTTATCGGTAGCAGGGAATGGCTACACCTTC	CASSLSVAGNGYTF
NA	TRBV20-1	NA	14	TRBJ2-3	TGCAGTGCTAGTTTGTCTACTAGCACAGATACGCGGTATTTT	CSASLSTSTDTRYF
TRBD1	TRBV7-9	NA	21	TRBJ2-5	TGTGCCAGCAGCTCTTTACCGGGACAGGGCTTCGCTAGCTCGATTCAAGAGACCCAGTACTTC	CASSSLPGQGFASSIQETQYF
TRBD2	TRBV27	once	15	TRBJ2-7	TGTGCCAGCAGTCCACTAGCGGGGGACTTCTACGAGCAGTACTTC	CASSPLAGDFYEQYF
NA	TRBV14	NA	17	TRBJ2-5	TGTGCCAGCAGCCAATTTTACCCTCCAGGGCCCCAAGAGACCCAGTACTTC	CASSQFYPPGPQETQYF
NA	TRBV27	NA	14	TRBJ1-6	TGTGCCAGCAGTTTGGGGGGGCTGGATTCACCCCTCCACTTT	CASSLGGLDSPLHF
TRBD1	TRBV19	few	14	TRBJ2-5	TGTGCCAGTAGTATCATAGGGGGCGAAGAGACCCAGTACTTC	CASSIIGGEETQYF
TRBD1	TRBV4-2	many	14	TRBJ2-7	TGTGCCAGCAGCCAAGTCGGGACAGGGTACGAGCAGTACTTC	CASSQVGTGYEQYF
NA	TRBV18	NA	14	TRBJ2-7	TGTGCCAGCTCACCACCTTCGAGGATCTACGAGCAGTACTTC	CASSPPSRIYEQYF
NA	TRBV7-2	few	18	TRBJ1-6	TGTGCCAGCAGCCCTCGGACAGAAGTCTTCTCCTATAATTCACCCCTCCACTTT	CASSPRTEVFSYNSPLHF
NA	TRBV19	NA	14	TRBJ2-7	TGTGCCAGTAGTATTGAGGTCTGGGACTACGAGCAGTACTTC	CASSIEVWDYEQYF
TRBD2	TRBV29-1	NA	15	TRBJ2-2	TGCAGCGTTGTTTTTAGCGGGAGTATCACCGGGGAGCTGTTTTTT	CSVVFSGSITGELFF
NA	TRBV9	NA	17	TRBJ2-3	TGTGCCAGCAGCGTAGCGCCTTCGGAGTCTAGCACAGATACGCAGTATTTT	CASSVAPSESSTDTQYF
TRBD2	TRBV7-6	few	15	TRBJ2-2	TGTGCCACTTCAGGACGGGACTATAACACCGGGGAGCTGTTTTTT	CATSGRDYNTGELFF
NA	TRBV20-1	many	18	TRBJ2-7	TGCAGTGCTAGAGATCTAATGGGTCTCACGGGAGACCCCTACGAGCAGTACTTC	CSARDLMGLTGDPYEQYF
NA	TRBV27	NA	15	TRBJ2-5	TGTGCCAGCAGTTTATTAAGTCGCAGTCAAGAGACCCAGTACTTC	CASSLLSRSQETQYF
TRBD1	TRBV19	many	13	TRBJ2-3	TGTGCCAGTACAACCGGACAGGCAGATACGCAGTATTTT	CASTTGQADTQYF
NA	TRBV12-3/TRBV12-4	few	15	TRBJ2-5	TGTGCCAGCAGTTTAGCGCGGGGGCACCAAGAGACCCAGTACTTC	CASSLARGHQETQYF
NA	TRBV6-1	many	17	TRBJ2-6	TGTGCCAGCAGTGATTCGACAGCACACTCTGGGGCCAACGTCCTGACTTTC	CASSDSTAHSGANVLTF
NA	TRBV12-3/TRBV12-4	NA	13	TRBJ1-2	TGTGCCAGCAGTTTACCCACAGAGGATGGCTACACCTTC	CASSLPTEDGYTF
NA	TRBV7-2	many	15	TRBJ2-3	TGTGCCAGCAGCTTTCTGGCGGGGTCCGCAGATACGCAGTATTTT	CASSFLAGSADTQYF
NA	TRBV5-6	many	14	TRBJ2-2	TGTGCCAGCAGCTTGGTCAGAAACACCGGGGAGCTGTTTTTT	CASSLVRNTGELFF
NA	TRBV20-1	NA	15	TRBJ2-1	TGCAGTGCTAGAGAAAGGCGGGAAGCCTACAATGAGCAGTTCTTC	CSARERREAYNEQFF
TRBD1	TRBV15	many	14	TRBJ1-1	TGTGCCACCAAACCCGGGACAGGGGGCTTTGAAGCTTTCTTT	CATKPGTGGFEAFF
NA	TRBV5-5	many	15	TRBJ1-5	TGTGCCAGCAGCTTGGAGGAGTATAGCAATCAGCCCCAGCATTTT	CASSLEEYSNQPQHF
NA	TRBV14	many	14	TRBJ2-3	TGTGCCAGCAGCCATGAGGGAGGCACAGATACGCAGTATTTT	CASSHEGGTDTQYF
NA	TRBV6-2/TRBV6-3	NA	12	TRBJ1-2	TGTGCCAGCAGTTACCCCCTTGAGGGCTACACCTTC	CASSYPLEGYTF
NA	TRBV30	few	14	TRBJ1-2	TGTGCCTGGAGTGTAATGGGGTTGACGGATGGCTACACCTTC	CAWSVMGLTDGYTF
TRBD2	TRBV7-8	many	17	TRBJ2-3	TGTGCCAGCAGCTTAGAATTAGCGGGGGGGCCTTCAGATACGCAGTATTTT	CASSLELAGGPSDTQYF
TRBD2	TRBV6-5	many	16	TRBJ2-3	TGTGCCAGCAGTTACGCTAGCGGGGGAAACACAGATACGCAGTATTTT	CASSYASGGNTDTQYF
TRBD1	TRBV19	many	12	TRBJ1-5	TGTGCCAGCACAGGGGGGCCTCAGCCCCAGCATTTT	CASTGGPQPQHF
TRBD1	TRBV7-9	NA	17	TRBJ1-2	TGTGCCAGCAGCCCTCTGGAACCGGGACAGGTTAACTATGGCTACACCTTC	CASSPLEPGQVNYGYTF
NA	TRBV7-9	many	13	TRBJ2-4	TGTGCCAGCAGCCCGATGGGGGAAAACATTCAGTACTTC	CASSPMGENIQYF
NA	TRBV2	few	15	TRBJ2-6	TGTGCCAGCTACAGGCCGGGGTCTGGGGCCAACGTCCTGCCTTTC	CASYRPGSGANVLPF
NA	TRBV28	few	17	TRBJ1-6	TGTGCCAGCAGCTCTCTGCTTGGGGGGGCGGGGAATTCACCCCTCCACTTT	CASSSLLGGAGNSPLHF
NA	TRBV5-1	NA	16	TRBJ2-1	TGCGCCAGCAGCTTGGACAGCAGGGTTTCCTACAATGAGCAGTTCTTC	CASSLDSRVSYNEQFF
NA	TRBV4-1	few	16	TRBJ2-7	TGCGCCAGCAGCCAAGGAACCGGGACGAACTCCTACGAGCAGTACTTC	CASSQGTGTNSYEQYF
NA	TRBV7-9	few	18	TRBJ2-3	TGTGCCAGCAGCCCCCCCCCCGGCCTGGGGAAAAGGGACGATACGCAGTATTTT	CASSPPPGLGKRDDTQYF